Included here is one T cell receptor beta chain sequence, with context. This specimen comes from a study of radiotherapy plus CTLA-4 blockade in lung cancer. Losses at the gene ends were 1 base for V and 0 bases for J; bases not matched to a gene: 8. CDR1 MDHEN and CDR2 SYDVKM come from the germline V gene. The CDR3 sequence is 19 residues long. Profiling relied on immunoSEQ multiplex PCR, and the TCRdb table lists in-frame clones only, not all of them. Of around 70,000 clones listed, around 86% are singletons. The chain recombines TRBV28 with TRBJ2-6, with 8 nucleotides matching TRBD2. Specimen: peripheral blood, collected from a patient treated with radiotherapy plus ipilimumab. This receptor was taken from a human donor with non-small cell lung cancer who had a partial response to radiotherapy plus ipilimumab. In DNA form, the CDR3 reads TGTGCCAGCAGTTTATCAGCGGGGGCCCCCGGCTCTGGGGCCAACGTCCTGACTTTC. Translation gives CASSLSAGAPGSGANVLTF.